This note documents a single TCR beta chain sequence. Germline V gene lookup returns CDR1 SEHNR and CDR2 FQNEAQ (reference sequence). V lost 3 bases and J 2 bases, leaving 10 bases between the germline ends. The CDR3 extends over 14 amino acids. With 60 Vbeta and 13 Jbeta primers, the PCR was carried out. Measured with immunoSEQ multiplex PCR; TCRdb has only the in-frame clones, and not every one. The sample has about 210,000 clones; roughly nine tenths are singletons. This record comes from a study of cytomegalovirus exposure and HLA in healthy donors. This rearrangement joins TRBV7-9 to TRBJ2-5; D is unresolved. The source material was PBMCs. The source of this sequence is a boy younger than 10 in good health and CMV-seronegative. The CDR3 region has the DNA TGTGCCAGCAGCTTGCCAGGAACTCAAGAGACCCAGTACTTC. Encoded protein: CASSLPGTQETQYF.